Sequencing of this TCR beta chain was carried out in a study of T-cell reconstitution after alpha-beta-depleted transplantation in children. Study findings and constraints: At one year after transplant, newly produced T cells mostly accounted for T-cell counts and diversity. By about two months after transplant, alpha-beta T cells reportedly arose from several hundred graft clones that had expanded. There were some patients whose high TCRbeta diversity at day 60 came from surviving recipient T cells and thymic progenitors.

This CDR3 is 16 amino acids long. Trimming left V 2 bases short and J 5 bases short, with 18 bases between. Germline V CDR1 and CDR2: SGHVS, FNYEAQ. In its sample, this clonotype was seen many times. Antigen: not known. Unique molecular identifiers were incorporated during preparation of the TCRbeta library. MiXCR, run by TCRdb on the PCR reads, gives a single entry per CDR3 protein. The table lists 240,000 or so distinct CDR3 sequences, around 7.8% of them singletons. The material was PBMCs, mostly from graft donor cells, obtained 180 days after TCRalphabeta/CD19-depleted stem cell transplant. J is TRBJ1-1 and V is TRBV7-6; D gene uncertain. The receptor was isolated from a male patient under 18 who had a stem cell transplant for acute lymphoblastic leukemia, so the T cells may come from the graft donor. CDR3 nucleotides: TGTGCCAGCAGCTTACTCGACCGGGGATTGAGAACTGAAGCTTTCTTT. The encoded protein is CASSLLDRGLRTEAFF.